Presented here are 12 T cell receptor beta chains from one specimen sequenced in a study of response to subunit inactivated influenza vaccine. TCRdb recomputed calls from the RT-PCR reads with MiXCR, one row per CDR3 protein. The table has fewer than 600,000 distinct CDR3 sequences, 6.5% to 8% seen once. The specimen was PBMCs from blood, collected around 25 months after vaccination. The receptors stem from a man aged 45-69 years who received an inactivated influenza vaccine.

This chain connects TRBV4-1 to TRBJ1-5; 7 bases align to TRBD1. The J segment lost 3 bases and the V segment lost 4 bases, leaving 12 bases of the junction unmatched. CDR3 length equals 17 residues. Per germline, CDR1 MGHRA and CDR2 YSYEKL. The CDR3 sequence: CASSLKGADGTNQPQHF. The CDR3 DNA reads TGCGCCAGCAGCCTAAAGGGGGCCGATGGTACCAATCAGCCCCAGCATTTT.

This clonotype was seen a handful of times. This chain uses TRBV21-1 with TRBJ2-2; TRBD2, the table's D call, lacks a check against the DNA. TRBV21-1 is a pseudogene locus. This CDR3 is built from 16 residues. DNA for the CDR3: TGTGCCAGCACACCGGGACTAGCGGGAAACACCGGGGAGCTGTTTTTT. This sequence encodes CASTPGLAGNTGELFF.

The chain uses TRBV5-1 and TRBJ1-1, with unresolved D. CDR3 size: 13 residues. Germline V lookup: CDR1 SGHRS, CDR2 YFSETQ. V was shortened by 6 bases and J by 8 bases, with 17 bases between the two germline ends. The CDR3: CASNDGLRSEAFF. The DNA for the CDR3 is TGCGCCAGCAATGACGGCCTCCGTTCCGAAGCTTTCTTT.

In this sample, this clonotype turned up a few times. The chain has TRBV3-1 and TRBJ2-1; TRBD2 matches at 8 bases. Germline V gene sequence: CDR1 LGHDT, CDR2 YNNKEL (reference sequence). This CDR3 comprises 16 residues. The trim removed 4 bases at V and 2 bases at J, leaving 7 bases unmatched. CDR3 amino acids: CASSPLGSGAYNEQFF. In DNA, the CDR3 is TGTGCCAGCAGCCCTCTCGGTAGCGGGGCCTACAATGAGCAGTTCTTC.

This clonotype has only one observation. The J gene is TRBJ2-7, the V gene TRBV20-1, with 7 nucleotides matching TRBD2. Trimming cost V 5 bases and J 6 bases; bases outside gene matches: 19. Germline V lookup: CDR1 DFQATT, CDR2 SNEGSKA (reference sequence). CDR3 length equals 16 residues. The DNA of the CDR3 is TGCAGTGCTCGAAAAATCCTCGCGGGGAGGGTTTTCGAGCAGTACTTC. Translation gives CSARKILAGRVFEQYF.

In its sample, this clonotype was seen a few times. The genes are TRBV29-1 and TRBJ1-1; 8 bases map to TRBD1. This CDR3 spans 14 amino acids. Per germline, CDR1 SQVTM and CDR2 ANQGSEA. V gave up 0 bases and J gave up 6 bases; unmatched junction bases: 6. CDR3 DNA sequence: TGCAGCGTTGAAGACAGGGGGCTAGGCTCTGAAGCTTTCTTT. This sequence encodes CSVEDRGLGSEAFF.

There are a few counts of this clonotype. V is TRBV15 and J is TRBJ2-1; 8 bases are a match to TRBD1. The CDR3 sequence is 15 residues long. Looked up from germline, CDR1 is LNHNV and CDR2 is YYDKDF (reference sequence). With V trimmed by 0 bases and J by 6 bases, 4 bases remained unmatched. This CDR3 is CATSRDPGQVNEQFF. CDR3 coding DNA: TGTGCCACCAGCAGAGATCCGGGACAGGTCAATGAGCAGTTCTTC.

The J gene is TRBJ2-7, the V gene TRBV4-1, with 9 positions matching TRBD1. CDR1 and CDR2 (germline): MGHRA, YSYEKL. CDR3 size: 15 residues. Germline trimming cut 2 bases from V and 5 bases from J; bases unmatched to any gene: 7. This chain's CDR3 is CASSQRTGERNEQYF. CDR3 DNA sequence: TGCGCCAGCAGCCAACGGACAGGGGAACGAAACGAGCAGTACTTC.

The V and J genes are TRBV24-1 and TRBJ2-5; 9 positions match TRBD2. This CDR3 region has 21 residues. V was clipped by 0 bases and J by 1 base; unmatched bases: 17. CDR1 and CDR2 (germline): KGHDR, SFDVKD. The CDR3 nucleotides are TGTGCCACCAGTGATTTGCATCCGTCGGCTAGCGGGAAGGGAACCCAAGAGACCCAGTACTTC. Its translation: CATSDLHPSASGKGTQETQYF.

This clonotype was picked up a small number of times. The chain carries TRBV20-1 and TRBJ1-2; weak D call: TRBD1 (6 bases). The CDR3 is 11 residues long. V was trimmed by 4 bases and J by 6 bases, leaving 9 bases between them. Germline CDR1 is DFQATT and CDR2 is SNEGSKA (reference sequence). The CDR3 is CSATGEDGYTF. The DNA for the CDR3 is TGCAGTGCTACAGGGGAAGATGGCTACACCTTC.

The V gene is TRBV9, the J gene TRBJ2-3; the D gene is possibly TRBD2 (5 bases). The CDR3 is 15 residues long. V lost 2 bases to trimming and J lost 4 bases, with 14 bases between them. From germline, CDR1 is SGDLS and CDR2 YYNGEE. CDR3 sequence: CASSVASSSPDTQYF. CDR3 coding DNA: TGTGCCAGCAGCGTCGCTAGCTCAAGCCCAGATACGCAGTATTTT.

In its sample, this clonotype was seen a few times. This chain joins TRBV12-3 or TRBV12-4 and TRBJ1-2; D ambiguous. V was shortened by 5 bases and J by 5 bases, with 6 bases between the two germline ends. The CDR3 sequence is 11 residues long. The CDR3 DNA is TGTGCCAGCAGTGCAGGTTATGGCTACACCTTC. Translated, it gives CASSAGYGYTF.